Below, 11 T cell receptor beta chains from the same sample are listed, as sequenced in a study of T cell changes during pregnancy in multiple sclerosis (dated by TCRdb to the late 2010s). Receptors were amplified or captured by the immunoSEQ multiplex PCR assay. Entries here come from immuneACCESS through TCRdb and include only in-frame sequences with V and J called. Some clones fail to appear in such tables; in the studies checked, an unresolved V gene covers under half of the shortfall, and the cause of the remainder is unknown. The sample table lists over 50,000 clones, roughly 90% of them with a count of one. Of the sample, about 2.5% is held by the ten largest clones. The sequencing used peripheral blood, collected in the first trimester of pregnancy. Receptors were obtained from a female donor with multiple sclerosis, enrolled in a pregnancy study.

V usage is TRBV4-3 and J usage is TRBJ2-7; no reliable D call. The CDR3 length is 14 residues. V dropped 2 bases and J dropped 3 bases, with 11 bases sitting between them. Germline V gives CDR1 LGHNA, CDR2 YSLEER. The CDR3 is CASSQRQLGYEQYF. In DNA, the CDR3 is TGCGCCAGCAGCCAACGCCAGCTAGGCTACGAGCAGTACTTC.

This chain uses TRBV7-9 with TRBJ2-5, with D perhaps matching TRBD2 (6 bases). The V end lost 5 bases, the J end lost 10 bases, and 17 bases lay between the germline ends. The CDR3 runs 13 residues. Germline V gene data show CDR1 as SEHNR and CDR2 as FQNEAQ (reference sequence). CDR3 DNA sequence: TGTGCCAGCAGCCTCACGGTAGCGGAAGGCCAGTACTTC. As protein: CASSLTVAEGQYF.

The chain combines TRBV5-6 with TRBJ2-1, with 7 bases that match TRBD2. The length of the CDR3 is 15 residues. Germline V gene sequence: CDR1 SGHDT, CDR2 YYEEEE. J was trimmed by 3 bases and V by 4 bases; bases with no gene match: 7. CDR3 sequence reads: CASSEMGGGYNEQFF. The CDR3 nucleotides are TGTGCCAGCAGCGAGATGGGGGGGGGCTACAATGAGCAGTTCTTC.

J is TRBJ2-4 and V is TRBV27; possibly TRBD1 for D (6 bases). Germline CDR1 MNHEY, CDR2 SMNVEV (reference sequence). Trimming cost V 5 bases and J 0 bases, with 14 bases left between them. The CDR3 loop spans 16 amino acids. The CDR3 loop is CASSLDRRLAKNIQYF. The DNA for the CDR3 is TGTGCCAGCAGTCTAGACAGGCGTTTAGCCAAAAACATTCAGTACTTC.

The chain uses TRBV5-1 and TRBJ2-1; 12 nucleotides match TRBD2. CDR3 length: 15 amino acids. Germline V gene data show CDR1 as SGHRS and CDR2 as YFSETQ. V lost 0 bases and J lost 8; bases outside the gene matches: 3. Here the CDR3 reads CASSLGLAGVDEQFF. The CDR3 DNA reads TGCGCCAGCAGCTTGGGACTAGCGGGAGTAGATGAGCAGTTCTTC. Variable domain in full (rest from reference TRBV5-1 and TRBJ2-1): KAGVTQTPRYLIKTRGQQVTLSCSPISGHRSVSWYQQTPGQGLQFLFEYFSETQRNKGNFPGRFSGRQFSNSRSEMNVSTLELGDSALYLCASSLGLAGVDEQFFGPGTRLTVL.

This sequence joins TRBV6-6 and TRBJ1-6, with 10 bases that match TRBD1. Germline V lookup: CDR1 MNHNY, CDR2 SVGAGI (reference sequence). The trim removed 4 bases at V and 8 bases at J, leaving 5 bases unmatched. This CDR3 comprises 15 residues. The CDR3 sequence is CASSSPGTGDSPLHF. CDR3 bases: TGTGCCAGCAGTTCGCCCGGGACAGGGGATTCACCCCTCCACTTT.

The chain has TRBV25-1 and TRBJ2-1; 13 bases match TRBD2. The germline CDR1 and CDR2 sequences are MGHDK and SYGVNS. The CDR3 loop spans 17 amino acids. V lost 1 base to trimming and J lost 4 bases; unmatched junction nucleotides: 4. Here the CDR3 reads CASSESGTSGVYNEQFF. CDR3 nucleotide sequence: TGTGCCAGCAGTGAATCCGGGACTAGCGGGGTATACAATGAGCAGTTCTTC.

The chain links TRBV19 to TRBJ1-3, with 7 bases matching TRBD1. Germline CDR1 LNHDA, CDR2 SQIVND (reference sequence). Trimming at V came to 4 bases and at J to 0 bases, leaving 6 bases not matched to a gene. The CDR3 consists of 16 residues. The CDR3 loop is CASSTLTGTSGNTIYF. The CDR3 region has the DNA TGTGCCAGTAGTACGCTGACAGGGACCTCTGGAAACACCATATATTTT. Using reference TRBV19 and TRBJ1-3 for the parts outside the CDR3, the full variable domain is DGGITQSPKYLFRKEGQNVTLSCEQNLNHDAMYWYRQDPGQGLRLIYYSQIVNDFQKGDIAEGYSVSREKKESFPLTVTSAQKNPTAFYLCASSTLTGTSGNTIYFGEGSWLTVV.

This clone has just one count. This chain links TRBV2 with TRBJ2-3; 14 nucleotides agree with TRBD2. CDR1 SNHLY and CDR2 FYNNEI come from the germline V gene. The CDR3 totals 18 residues. Trimming cost V 6 bases and J 4 bases; bases outside gene matches: 12. The DNA of the CDR3 is TGTGCCAGCAGGAGCCCCGAGGGACTAGCGGGAGTGCCAGATACGCAGTATTTT. Amino acid sequence: CASRSPEGLAGVPDTQYF.

This clone has just one count. In nucleotides, the CDR3 is TGTGCCAGCAGTTTAATCCCGGGAGGTGGACTAGCGGGAGTAGTTGGGGAGACCCAGTACTTC. Its translation: CASSLIPGGGLAGVVGETQYF. The genes are TRBV27 and TRBJ2-5; 13 positions agree with TRBD2. CDR1 is MNHEY, CDR2 SMNVEV, per germline (reference sequence). This CDR3 has 21 residues. V shed 2 bases, J shed 5 bases, and the junction held 20 bases outside the gene matches.

The J gene is TRBJ2-7, the V gene TRBV5-1; 9 bases align to TRBD1. This CDR3 spans 15 amino acids. Trimming at V came to 0 bases and at J to 6 bases, leaving 7 bases not matched to a gene. CDR1 SGHRS and CDR2 YFSETQ come from the germline V gene. The CDR3 DNA sequence: TGCGCCAGCAGCTTGGCGGGACAGGGAATTGGCGAGCAGTACTTC. Its protein is CASSLAGQGIGEQYF.